The 15 T cell receptor beta chains reported below all come from one sample, sequenced in a study of human T cells and chemical hapten exposure (dated by TCRdb to about 2021). The sample's time point, from its label and the paper: pre-sensitization, week 0. The treatment or condition tag for this specimen amounts to: therapeutic diphenylcyclopropenone sensitization with weekly scalp DPC. The receptor library was made with RACE. Sequencing was carried out with a NextSeq 500. The public reads were reanalyzed by TCRdb: fastp trimming at Q25, MiXCR alignment, in-frame beta chains only. Every entry covers one CDR3 protein and lists the most common genes and DNA from its rows. The sample data list more than 300,000 distinct CDR3 sequences, and around 5.5% of these were observed just once. The top ten clonotypes cover around 8.6% of the sample. Sequenced here: whole blood, sampled in connection with sensitization to the hapten diphenylcyclopropenone (DPC). All receptors come from a woman younger than 35 with alopecia areata. Some clones in this sample may be carry-over from other donors' samples.

This clonotype was observed at least ten times. V usage is TRBV3-1 and J usage is TRBJ2-4; 7 bases fit TRBD1. CDR3 length: 18 amino acids. V lost 0 bases, J lost 1 base, and 9 bases stayed unmatched. Looked up from germline, CDR1 is LGHDT and CDR2 is YNNKEL (reference sequence). In nucleotides, the CDR3 is TGTGCCAGCAGCCAAGAGATGAGGGGGCTGAGTGCCAAAAACATTCAGTACTTC. As protein: CASSQEMRGLSAKNIQYF. The variable domain in full, completed from reference TRBV3-1 and TRBJ2-4, reads DTAVSQTPKYLVTQMGNDKSIKCEQNLGHDTMYWYKQDSKKFLKIMFSYNNKELIINETVPNRFSPKSPDKAHLNLHINSLELGDSAVYFCASSQEMRGLSAKNIQYFGAGTRLSVL.

In this sample, this clonotype turned up a few times. The DNA of the CDR3 is TGCGCCAGCAGCCAAGATATCGGGACGGCGAGCTCTGGAAACACCATATATTTT. It specifies CASSQDIGTASSGNTIYF. This chain connects TRBV4-1 to TRBJ1-3; the D gene is possibly TRBD1 (5 bases). V dropped 0 bases and J dropped 0 bases, with 15 bases sitting between them. Germline V gene sequence: CDR1 MGHRA, CDR2 YSYEKL. CDR3 length equals 18 residues.

In its sample, this clonotype was seen many times. The J gene is TRBJ2-7, the V gene TRBV6-5, with D perhaps given as TRBD1 or TRBD2 (5 bases each). There are 16 residues in the CDR3. The germline CDR1 and CDR2 sequences are MNHEY and SVGAGI. Trimming removed 0 bases at V and 3 bases at J, with 15 bases between. The CDR3 nucleotides read TGTGCCAGCAGTTACTCACCCGGGGAAGGGGTCTACGAGCAGTACTTC. Translation: CASSYSPGEGVYEQYF.

The rearrangement uses TRBV20-1 and TRBJ2-3; D gene ambiguous. Germline V lookup: CDR1 DFQATT, CDR2 SNEGSKA (reference sequence). The CDR3 runs 12 residues. V lost 5 bases to trimming and J lost 1 base, with 7 bases between them. CDR3 amino acids: CSAPPGTDTQYF. Here the CDR3 DNA reads TGCAGTGCTCCCCCCGGCACAGATACGCAGTATTTT.

Written as DNA, the CDR3 is TGTGCCAGCAGCTTCCCCCCCAGCTATGAGCAGTTCTTC. Translated: CASSFPPSYEQFF. The V call is TRBV11-2, the J call TRBJ2-1; D gene unclear. The CDR3 is made up of 13 amino acids. Germline V gene lookup returns CDR1 SGHAT and CDR2 FQNNGV. V lost 3 bases and J lost 8, with 11 bases in between.

This clonotype was recorded a few times. The rearrangement joins TRBV6-4 to TRBJ2-2, with 8 bases lining up with TRBD2. After removal of 3 bases from V and 0 bases from J, the junction contained 6 bases not matched to a gene. Germline CDR1 is MRHNA and CDR2 is SNTAGT. CDR3 length: 17 amino acids. The CDR3 is CASSEAGGFTNTGELFF. CDR3 in DNA: TGTGCCAGCAGTGAGGCGGGGGGTTTTACGAACACCGGGGAGCTGTTTTTT.

This clonotype was counted at least ten times. J is TRBJ1-2 and V is TRBV20-1, with 7 bases identical to TRBD1. CDR1 is DFQATT, CDR2 SNEGSKA, per germline (reference sequence). Trimming removed 2 bases from V and 3 bases from J; junction bases left unmatched: 9. This CDR3 spans 15 amino acids. CDR3 loop: CSARSGGGGDYGYTF. CDR3 nucleotide sequence: TGCAGTGCTAGATCGGGTGGAGGGGGCGACTATGGCTACACCTTC.

This clonotype was observed at least ten times. The chain employs TRBV7-2 and TRBJ1-6; D is possibly TRBD1 (5 bases). This CDR3 comprises 16 residues. CDR1 and CDR2 from the germline V gene are SGHTA and FQGNSA. V was pared by 3 bases and J by 4 bases, with 13 bases between. CDR3 sequence reads: CASSLEPGGYNSPLHF. The CDR3 nucleotides are TGTGCCAGCAGCTTGGAACCCGGGGGGTATAATTCACCCCTCCACTTT.

This clonotype was recorded a few times. V and J are TRBV5-5 and TRBJ1-1; TRBD1 is a possible D gene (5 bases). The length of the CDR3 is 12 residues. Germline V CDR1 and CDR2: SGHKS, YYEKEE (reference sequence). The CDR3 nucleotides read TGTCTAGGAGGGGATTGGGATACTGAAGCTTTCTTT. This sequence encodes CLGGDWDTEAFF.

This clonotype was observed a handful of times. The rearrangement links TRBV7-3 to TRBJ2-6; D may be TRBD2 (5 bases). The length of the CDR3 is 15 residues. The germline V gene has CDR1 SGHTA and CDR2 FQGTGA. V dropped 1 base and J dropped 2 bases, with 6 bases sitting between them. This chain's CDR3 is CASSLRGPGANVLTF. Here the CDR3 DNA reads TGTGCCAGCAGCTTAAGAGGGCCTGGGGCCAACGTCCTGACTTTC.

The CDR3 DNA is TGTGCCAGCAGTTTAAACCGGGACTCTGGAAACACCATATATTTT. It encodes CASSLNRDSGNTIYF. The chain links TRBV12-3 or TRBV12-4 to TRBJ1-3, with D uncertain. The CDR3 runs to 15 residues. Trimming removed 2 bases from V and 0 bases from J, with 8 bases in between.

The genes are TRBV6-5 and TRBJ1-2; weak D call: TRBD1 (5 bases). Looked up from germline, CDR1 is MNHEY and CDR2 is SVGAGI. The CDR3 loop spans 15 amino acids. Trimming took off 2 bases at V and 4 bases at J, with 14 bases between the two ends. Here the CDR3 reads CASSYQTDSSYGYTF. The CDR3 nucleotides read TGTGCCAGCAGTTACCAAACCGACAGTTCCTATGGCTACACCTTC.

The chain links TRBV20-1 to TRBJ2-7; D is perhaps TRBD1 or TRBD2 (5 bases each). This CDR3 spans 14 amino acids. Germline V gives CDR1 DFQATT, CDR2 SNEGSKA (reference sequence). The germline V and J ends were trimmed by 5 bases and 3 bases, with 17 bases remaining between them. CDR3 sequence: CSAGEGQNDYEQYF. The CDR3 DNA is TGCAGTGCTGGCGAGGGGCAGAATGACTACGAGCAGTACTTC.

Ten or more counts support this clonotype. This chain connects TRBV7-9 to TRBJ1-6; the match to TRBD1 covers 8 bases. The CDR3 loop spans 15 amino acids. Per germline, CDR1 SEHNR and CDR2 FQNEAQ (reference sequence). V was clipped by 0 bases and J by 9 bases; unmatched bases: 4. The DNA for the CDR3 is TGTGCCAGCAGCTTAGCGACAGGGGCCGGTTCACCCCTCCACTTT. It translates to CASSLATGAGSPLHF.

This clonotype occurred many times. The rearrangement uses TRBV28 and TRBJ1-5; no definite D call. V was clipped by 2 bases and J by 4 bases, with 12 bases between them. Germline V gene data show CDR1 as MDHEN and CDR2 as SYDVKM. The CDR3 loop spans 15 amino acids. DNA for the CDR3: TGTGCCAGCAGTTTAGAGGGAGAATGGAATCAGCCCCAGCATTTT. It yields the protein CASSLEGEWNQPQHF.